Presented here are 3 T cell receptor beta chains from one specimen sequenced in a study of T-cell reconstitution after alpha-beta-depleted transplantation in children. This sample's TCRbeta library carried unique molecular identifier barcodes. TCRdb analysed the PCR reads with MiXCR anew, one entry per CDR3 protein. The sample comprises a few hundred thousand distinct CDR3 sequences, approximately 13% of which are singletons, and about 2% rests with the top ten. Source: PBMCs, mostly from graft donor cells, taken 360 days after TCRalphabeta/CD19-depleted stem cell transplant. The receptors were sampled from a male patient aged 10 to 17 who had a stem cell transplant for acute myeloid leukemia, so the T cells may come from the graft donor.

The V gene is TRBV7-2, the J gene TRBJ1-1; 8 nucleotides agree with TRBD1. V lost 5 bases, J lost 5 bases, and 10 bases stayed unmatched. CDR3 size: 15 residues. Germline CDR1 and CDR2: SGHTA and FQGNSA. The CDR3 sequence is CASSPEHRGRTEAFF. Here the CDR3 DNA reads TGTGCCAGCAGCCCGGAACACAGGGGGAGGACTGAAGCTTTCTTT.

The gene calls are TRBV20-1 and TRBJ2-1; 9 positions agree with TRBD2. The CDR3 totals 17 residues. V dropped 1 base and J dropped 3; count of bases not matched to a gene: 10. In germline, CDR1 is DFQATT, CDR2 SNEGSKA (reference sequence). This CDR3 is CSARVAGSGSIYNEQFF. The CDR3 DNA sequence: TGCAGTGCTAGAGTCGCGGGTAGCGGGAGCATCTACAATGAGCAGTTCTTC.

This clonotype was counted at least ten times. The chain is built from TRBV4-2 and TRBJ2-5; D ambiguous. The CDR3 is 16 residues long. V dropped 1 base and J dropped 0 bases, with 12 bases sitting between them. From germline, CDR1 is LGHNA and CDR2 YNFKEQ. DNA of the CDR3: TGTGCCAGCAGCCAAGTTACACCCCTGTACCAAGAGACCCAGTACTTC. Translating it yields CASSQVTPLYQETQYF.